This T cell receptor (beta chain) stems from a study of blood T cell repertoires in COVID-19. Study overall: Sources were T cells, B-cell-depleted T cells, or PBMCs; the material itself was cDNA or gDNA.

Methods used by the authors: Estimation of nucleated cell counts was performed using reference gene primer amplification. TCRdb's copy holds only in-frame clones and misses some; the assay was immunoSEQ multiplex PCR. V, J and clone size are those of that table, while D and trimming were read from the DNA. The top ten clones hold about 6.2% of a sample with a few hundred thousand clones, roughly 89% of them seen once. Germline V lookup: CDR1 KGHSH, CDR2 LQKENI. The V gene lost 4 bases and the J gene lost 3 bases, with 5 bases spanning the gap. CDR3 length: 12 residues. The chain has TRBV18 and TRBJ2-3, with D hard to call. Sequencing was done on a sample of peripheral blood. This sequence originates from a man aged 55 to 70 who had recovered from COVID-19. The CDR3 spells CASSRVTDTQYF. As DNA, the CDR3 is TGTGCCAGCTCACGAGTAACAGATACGCAGTATTTT.